This T cell receptor (beta chain) was sequenced for a study of TIL therapy for anti-PD-1-resistant metastatic lung cancer. As for the study in general: Most patients had lung adenocarcinoma. Median tumor mutation burden was under 1.6 mutations per megabase.

The immunoSEQ assay was v3. The table came from immunoSEQ multiplex PCR; TCRdb's copy has only in-frame clones and leaves some out. This sample has 35,000 to 55,000 clones; 79% occur once, and the top ten carry less than 15%. As to time point: pre-treatment sample, taken before nivolumab and TIL therapy. Trimming shortened V by 3 bases and J by 4 bases, and 13 bases separated the two germline ends. The CDR3 has 14 amino acids. Germline assignment: CDR1 SQVTM and CDR2 ANQGSEA. The source is an older man with non-small cell lung cancer. Sample: blood, taken at baseline. This chain joins TRBV29-1 and TRBJ2-1; tentative D call: TRBD2 (6 bases). CDR3 in DNA: TGCAGCGTTGAGGGAGGTGGGGTTTACAATGAGCAGTTCTTC. It translates to CSVEGGGVYNEQFF.